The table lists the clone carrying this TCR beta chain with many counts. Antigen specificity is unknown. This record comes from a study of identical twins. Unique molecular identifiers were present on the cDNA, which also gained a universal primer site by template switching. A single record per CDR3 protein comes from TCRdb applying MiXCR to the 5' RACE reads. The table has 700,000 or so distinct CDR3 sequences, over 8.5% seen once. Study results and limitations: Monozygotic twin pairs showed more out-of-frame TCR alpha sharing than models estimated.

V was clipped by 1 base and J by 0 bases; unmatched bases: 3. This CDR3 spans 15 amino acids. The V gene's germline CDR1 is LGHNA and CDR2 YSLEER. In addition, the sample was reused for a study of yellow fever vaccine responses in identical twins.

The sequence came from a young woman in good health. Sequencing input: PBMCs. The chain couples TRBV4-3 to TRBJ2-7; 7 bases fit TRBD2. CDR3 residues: CASSQGGGSSYEQYF. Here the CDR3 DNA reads TGCGCCAGCAGCCAAGGTGGCGGGAGCTCCTACGAGCAGTACTTC.